Included here is one T cell receptor beta chain sequence, with context. This sample stems from a study of blood T cell repertoires in COVID-19. Across the whole study: Whether acute or convalescent, the COVID-19 samples came from the United States, Italy and Spain. Nucleic acid was either cDNA or gDNA, and it came from T cells, B-cell-depleted T cells, or PBMCs.

As handled by the study authors: Counts of nucleated cells, estimated from reference gene primer amplification, were obtained. Profiling relied on immunoSEQ multiplex PCR, and the TCRdb table lists in-frame clones only, not all of them. V and J calls and clone size are as listed in that table; D and trimming were resolved from the DNA. The sample carries some 300,000 clones, 85% to 90% recorded once. Enrollment of patients from Seattle took place during active infection, with longitudinal follow-up. Trimming took 2 bases from V and 3 from J, leaving 13 bases between them. The CDR3 spans 15 residues. Germline V gives CDR1 SGHTA, CDR2 FQGNSA.

The material sequenced was peripheral blood. The chain links TRBV7-2 to TRBJ1-2, with D possibly matching TRBD1 (6 bases). This sequence originates from a woman in her forties or fifties with COVID-19, enrolled during active disease. CDR3 coding DNA: TGTGCCAGCAGCTTAATACAGGGACGTGACTATGGCTACACCTTC. This gives the protein CASSLIQGRDYGYTF.